The 18 T cell receptor beta chains below were found in one sample sequenced in a study of vaccination effects on CD4 cells after COVID-19. Antigens of these TCRs are unknown. Using immunoSEQ multiplex PCR, the repertoire was profiled, and TCRdb retains in-frame clones only, with some absent. Among fewer than 75,000 clones, 70% to 80% were seen once, and the ten largest hold over 2%. The culture ran for 10 days, and then CD4+ T cells were isolated. It was two doses of either the BNT162b2 or mRNA-1273 vaccine that participants received. The sequenced sample was CD4+ T cells from PBMCs cultured without peptide, obtained after COVID-19 vaccination. Every receptor here comes from a human donor who received a COVID-19 vaccine.

This clone was detected a few times. The J gene is TRBJ1-3, the V gene TRBV30; D may be TRBD1 (5 bases). V was trimmed by 2 bases and J by 0 bases, leaving 14 bases between them. Per the germline V gene, CDR1 is GTSNPN and CDR2 is SVGIG (reference sequence). This CDR3 is 16 amino acids long. The CDR3 loop is CAWSPDRSFSGNTIYF. CDR3 sequence (DNA): TGTGCCTGGAGTCCCGACAGATCGTTCTCTGGAAACACCATATATTTT.

This clone occurred once. The V call is TRBV9, the J call TRBJ2-1; the match to TRBD2 covers 7 bases. The CDR3 has 14 amino acids. The germline gives CDR1 SGDLS, CDR2 YYNGEE. The V gene end was trimmed by 0 bases and the J gene end by 13 bases; junction bases not matched to a gene: 10. DNA of the CDR3: TGTGCCAGCAGCGTAGGCGGGACTACCCTAGTTCAGTTCTTC. It translates to CASSVGGTTLVQFF.

The chain joins TRBV18 to TRBJ1-4; TRBD1 agrees at 11 bases. The CDR3 is 17 residues long. Germline loops: CDR1 KGHSH, CDR2 LQKENI. Trimming took 1 base from V and 3 from J; bases not matched to a gene: 4. DNA of the CDR3: TGTGCCAGCTCACCACGGACAGGGGGCCAGGCTAATGAAAAACTGTTTTTT. Translation: CASSPRTGGQANEKLFF. Together with reference TRBV18 and TRBJ1-4, the CDR3 gives the full variable domain: NAGVMQNPRHLVRRRGQEARLRCSPMKGHSHVYWYRQLPEEGLKFMVYLQKENIIDESGMPKERFSAEFPKEGPSILRIQQVVRGDSAAYFCASSPRTGGQANEKLFFGSGTQLSVL.

The chain carries TRBV12-3 or TRBV12-4 and TRBJ1-2; 7 bases match TRBD1. Trimming removed 6 bases from V and 3 bases from J; junction bases left unmatched: 4. The CDR3 loop spans 13 amino acids. In DNA, the CDR3 is TGTGCCAGCAGCCTCGGGACAGACTATGGCTACACCTTC. As protein: CASSLGTDYGYTF.

The chain links TRBV28 to TRBJ1-2; D remains unclear. V was shortened by 5 bases and J by 6 bases, with 10 bases between the two germline ends. Germline CDR1 is MDHEN and CDR2 is SYDVKM. This CDR3 spans 12 amino acids. In nucleotides, the CDR3 is TGTGCCAGCAGTCCGGATCGAAATGGCTACACCTTC. This translates into CASSPDRNGYTF.

This clone has just one count. This chain joins TRBV24-1 and TRBJ2-5, with D possibly being TRBD2 (6 bases). Trimming shortened V by 4 bases and J by 5 bases, and 16 bases separated the two germline ends. The CDR3 runs 15 residues. Per germline, CDR1 KGHDR and CDR2 SFDVKD. In DNA form, the CDR3 reads TGTGCCACCAGTGACCCCGGGACTGACGGCGAGACCCAGTACTTC. Its protein product is CATSDPGTDGETQYF.

The rearrangement joins TRBV5-6 to TRBJ1-6; D is unresolved. The CDR3 is 14 residues long. The germline gives CDR1 SGHDT, CDR2 YYEEEE. Trimming removed 0 bases at V and 7 bases at J, with 8 bases between. The CDR3 nucleotides read TGTGCCAGCAGCTTGGGTTCCGCGAATTCACCCCTCCACTTT. Amino acids: CASSLGSANSPLHF.

This chain joins TRBV4-1 and TRBJ1-2, with D possibly TRBD1 on 5 matching bases. The CDR3 loop spans 14 amino acids. V was clipped by 3 bases and J by 5 bases, with 13 bases between them. Per the germline V gene, CDR1 is MGHRA and CDR2 is YSYEKL. In DNA, the CDR3 is TGCGCCAGCAGCCAGACAGACCGTCTTTATGGCTACACCTTC. It specifies CASSQTDRLYGYTF.

This clone was counted only a few times. The rearrangement links TRBV5-1 to TRBJ2-4, with 10 bases identical to TRBD1. The germline V gene encodes CDR1 SGHRS and CDR2 YFSETQ. The CDR3 is made up of 16 amino acids. Trimming at V came to 3 bases and at J to 7 bases, leaving 10 bases not matched to a gene. The DNA for the CDR3 is TGCGCCAGCAGCTGGACAGACCAGGGACAGGGGAACATTCAGTACTTC. This gives the protein CASSWTDQGQGNIQYF.

The chain couples TRBV7-2 to TRBJ2-3; no firm D call. The length of the CDR3 is 14 residues. Germline loops: CDR1 SGHTA, CDR2 FQGNSA. The V end lost 0 bases, the J end lost 0 bases, and 4 bases lay between the germline ends. CDR3 in DNA: TGTGCCAGCAGCTTAGCTAGGAGCACAGATACGCAGTATTTT. It is translated as CASSLARSTDTQYF.

The V gene is TRBV3-1 (or the pseudogene TRBV3-2), the J gene TRBJ1-1; D perhaps matches TRBD1 (6 bases). Per the germline V gene, CDR1 is LGHDT and CDR2 is YNNKEL (reference sequence). The length of the CDR3 is 14 residues. The V end lost 4 bases, the J end lost 4 bases, and 13 bases lay between the germline ends. The CDR3: CASSPSGTLTEAFF. As DNA, the CDR3 is TGTGCCAGCAGCCCTTCCGGGACACTCACTGAAGCTTTCTTT.

J is TRBJ1-6 and V is TRBV12-3 or TRBV12-4; D unresolved. The CDR3 is 13 residues long. The V end was cut by 3 bases, the J end by 7 bases, with 7 bases between. This CDR3 is CASSFGVNSPLHF. In DNA, the CDR3 is TGTGCCAGCAGTTTCGGGGTCAATTCACCCCTCCACTTT.

The rearrangement joins TRBV7-2 to TRBJ2-5, with 8 bases fitting TRBD2. The germline gives CDR1 SGHTA, CDR2 FQGNSA. The CDR3 has 15 amino acids. Trimming at V came to 2 bases and at J to 2 bases, leaving 4 bases not matched to a gene. For the CDR3, the DNA is TGTGCCAGCAGCTTACAGCGGGGGCCACAAGAGACCCAGTACTTC. Protein sequence: CASSLQRGPQETQYF.

The J gene is TRBJ1-6, the V gene TRBV27; 7 nucleotides line up with TRBD1. The ends lost 0 bases at V and 9 bases at J; junction bases unmatched: 14. Germline V gives CDR1 MNHEY, CDR2 SMNVEV (reference sequence). This CDR3 spans 18 amino acids. CDR3 nucleotides: TGTGCCAGCAGTTTATCCCTCGTCAGGGGGGGCAACCCTTCACCCCTCCACTTT. It is translated as CASSLSLVRGGNPSPLHF.

The chain joins TRBV21-1 to TRBJ1-3; the tabulated D call, TRBD1, remains unverified against the DNA. TRBV21-1 is labeled a pseudogene. CDR3 length: 16 residues. The CDR3 here is CADWTGADSSGNTIYF. Here the CDR3 DNA reads TGTGCCGACTGGACAGGGGCTGACTCCTCTGGAAACACCATATATTTT.

The rearrangement uses TRBV6-5 and TRBJ2-7; 11 positions agree with TRBD1. Unmatched junction bases numbered 2, after V lost 5 bases and J lost 2 bases. The germline CDR1 and CDR2 sequences are MNHEY and SVGAGI. CDR3 size: 14 residues. The CDR3, as DNA: TGTGCCAGCAGTACGGACAGGGGGCCCTACGAGCAGTACGTC. Translating gives CASSTDRGPYEQYV.

In DNA form, the CDR3 reads TGTGCCAGCAGTGTGAAGGTACTATCAAGAGAGACCCAGTACTTC. Its translation is CASSVKVLSRETQYF. V and J are TRBV2 and TRBJ2-5, with D unresolved. Germline CDR1 is SNHLY and CDR2 is FYNNEI. This CDR3 is built from 15 residues. V dropped 4 bases and J dropped 4 bases, with 16 bases sitting between them.

The V gene is TRBV6-6, the J gene TRBJ1-2; D is ambiguous. The CDR3 contains 14 residues. With 7 bases removed from V and 5 bases from J, the gap between germline ends came to 17 bases. Germline V lookup: CDR1 MNHNY, CDR2 SVGAGI (reference sequence). In DNA form, the CDR3 reads TGTGCCAGCACTCGGTTGGCAGGCGGTTATGGCTACACCTTC. It translates to CASTRLAGGYGYTF.